What follows describes a single T cell receptor beta chain. Its antigen is still unknown. The data were taken from a study of cytomegalovirus exposure and HLA in healthy donors. Overall study findings and caveats: Earlier analysis looked at TCR beta V segments, and most were productive about 87% or about 30% of the time. In a later analysis, most CMV-associated TCR beta chains appeared HLA-restricted.

In the PCR, 60 Vbeta and 13 Jbeta primers were used. In the original processing: Later, an analysis found 80 million or so unique TCR beta chains, and around 10 million of these were shared. TCRdb's copy holds only in-frame clones and misses some; the assay was immunoSEQ multiplex PCR. V and J calls and clone size are copied from that table; D and trimming were computed from the DNA. The sample has 150,000 to 200,000 clones; around four fifths are singletons. Germline-derived CDR1 and CDR2 are MDHEN and SYDVKM. J lost 4 bases, V lost 6 bases, and 8 bases had no gene match. The CDR3 has 16 amino acids.

Source material: PBMCs. The genes are TRBV28 and TRBJ2-1; 11 nucleotides line up with TRBD2. The sequence was obtained from a young woman in good health and CMV-seronegative. Here the CDR3 DNA reads TGTGCCAGCAGCCGCCTACTAGCGGGGGCTTACAATGAGCAGTTCTTC. Protein product: CASSRLLAGAYNEQFF.